A single sample is the source of the 24 T cell receptor beta chains below, sequenced in a study of T cell responses to AZD1222 COVID-19 vaccine. Measured with immunoSEQ multiplex PCR; TCRdb has only the in-frame clones, and not every one. The sample holds about 120,000 clones, 85% to 95% seen once. The specimen was peripheral blood, collected on day 0 of AZD1222 vaccination. These receptors originate from an adult in good health.

The chain carries TRBV5-8 and TRBJ1-1; D unclear. The germline V gene has CDR1 SGHTS and CDR2 YDEGEE. Between the trimmed V and J ends, which lost 1 base and 2 bases, there was a span of 9 bases. The CDR3 sequence is 14 residues long. The CDR3 nucleotides are TGTGCCAGCAGCTTGTCAGATCTAAACACTGAAGCTTTCTTT. Translating it yields CASSLSDLNTEAFF.

This chain connects TRBV7-9 to TRBJ2-3, with 9 bases matching TRBD2. Germline lookup yields CDR1 SEHNR and CDR2 FQNEAQ (reference sequence). The length of the CDR3 is 16 residues. With 4 bases clipped from V and 3 bases from J, the junction kept 8 bases outside the gene matches. The CDR3 protein is CASSSSYSGSTDTQYF. CDR3 DNA: TGTGCCAGCAGCTCTTCATATAGCGGGAGTACAGATACGCAGTATTTT.

The chain joins TRBV27 to TRBJ1-2, with a tentative D call TRBD1 (5 bases). The V end was cut by 5 bases, the J end by 5 bases, with 18 bases between. The CDR3 is 15 amino acids. Germline lookup yields CDR1 MNHEY and CDR2 SMNVEV (reference sequence). CDR3 in DNA: TGTGCCAGCAGTCTAGTACCGACAGACGAGTATGGCTACACCTTC. Protein product: CASSLVPTDEYGYTF.

The gene calls are TRBV27 and TRBJ1-1; D is unclear. The V end was cut by 7 bases, the J end by 5 bases, with 17 bases between. CDR3 length: 14 residues. Germline assignment: CDR1 MNHEY and CDR2 SMNVEV (reference sequence). CDR3 in amino acids: CASTLMAGYTEAFF. CDR3 coding DNA: TGTGCCAGCACCCTTATGGCGGGGTATACTGAAGCTTTCTTT.

This chain links TRBV19 with TRBJ1-6; D is uncertain. CDR1 is LNHDA and CDR2 is SQIVND in the germline V gene (reference sequence). The CDR3 extends over 13 amino acids. With 1 base removed from V and 13 bases from J, the gap between germline ends came to 11 bases. In DNA, the CDR3 is TGTGCCAGTAGTATAGTCGGCGGAGGCCCCCTCCACTTT. Translated, it gives CASSIVGGGPLHF.

The V and J genes are TRBV7-2 and TRBJ1-3; 8 bases agree with TRBD1. This CDR3 is built from 17 residues. J gave up 0 bases and V 2 bases, and 6 bases lay outside the gene matches. Germline V lookup: CDR1 SGHTA, CDR2 FQGNSA. Here the CDR3 reads CASSLRDRSFSGNTIYF. Here the CDR3 DNA reads TGTGCCAGCAGCTTAAGGGACAGGTCCTTCTCTGGAAACACCATATATTTT. The whole variable domain, remainder taken from reference TRBV7-2 and TRBJ1-3, is GAGVSQSPSNKVTEKGKDVELRCDPISGHTALYWYRQSLGQGLEFLIYFQGNSAPDKSGLPSDRFSAERTGGSVSTLTIQRTQQEDSAVYLCASSLRDRSFSGNTIYFGEGSWLTVV.

Of note for this clone: The junction departs from the called germline gene at one end, perhaps through a read error. Other DNA sequences of this sample code for an identical CDR3. The rearrangement joins TRBV28 to TRBJ2-7, with TRBD2 matching 8 bases. The CDR3 spans 12 residues. CDR1 is MDHEN, CDR2 SYDVKM, per germline. CDR3 sequence: CASTGTSSEQYF. CDR3 nucleotides: TGTGCCAGCACCGGGACTAGTAGTGAGCAGTACTTT.

The V gene is TRBV19, the J gene TRBJ2-2; tentatively, D is TRBD1 or TRBD2 (5 bases each). Between the trimmed V and J ends, which lost 1 base and 4 bases, there was a span of 10 bases. The CDR3 has 15 amino acids. Germline V lookup: CDR1 LNHDA, CDR2 SQIVND (reference sequence). CDR3: CASSIGEGLTGELFF. DNA for the CDR3: TGTGCCAGTAGTATAGGTGAGGGGCTCACCGGGGAGCTGTTTTTT.

This chain links TRBV10-3 with TRBJ2-5; 8 bases are shared with TRBD2. Looked up from germline, CDR1 is ENHRY and CDR2 is SYGVKD. This CDR3 contains 14 residues. V shed 3 bases and J 6 bases; nucleotides not matched to a gene: 6. The CDR3: CAISDPGGEKTQYF. Here the CDR3 DNA reads TGTGCCATCAGTGACCCGGGAGGGGAAAAGACCCAGTACTTC.

V usage is TRBV2 and J usage is TRBJ2-5; no clear D. Trimming took off 11 bases at V and 4 bases at J, with 23 bases between the two ends. Germline lookup yields CDR1 SNHLY and CDR2 FYNNEI. The CDR3 has 15 residues. This chain's CDR3 is CAAAFSRSGVETQYF. CDR3 in DNA: TGTGCCGCGGCCTTTAGCCGCTCTGGGGTAGAGACCCAGTACTTC.

The genes are TRBV4-2 and TRBJ2-3, with D perhaps matching TRBD2 (5 bases). The CDR3 loop spans 17 amino acids. Germline values: CDR1 LGHNA, CDR2 YNFKEQ. Trimming removed 1 base at V and 0 bases at J, with 14 bases between. CDR3 in DNA: TGTGCCAGCAGCCAAGGAATTAGCGCATCTAGCACAGATACGCAGTATTTT. This gives the protein CASSQGISASSTDTQYF.

The chain has TRBV5-1 and TRBJ2-7; TRBD1 might be the D (6 bases). The CDR3 runs to 14 residues. V was trimmed by 3 bases and J by 2 bases, leaving 12 bases between them. From germline, CDR1 is SGHRS and CDR2 YFSETQ. In DNA form, the CDR3 reads TGCGCCAGCAGCTCCGACAGGACCACCTACGAGCAGTACTTC. It translates to CASSSDRTTYEQYF.

This clone has a single count. The chain is built from TRBV27 and TRBJ2-2, with TRBD2 matching over 10 bases. This CDR3 has 14 residues. Germline CDR1 MNHEY, CDR2 SMNVEV (reference sequence). V gave up 9 bases and J gave up 4 bases; unmatched junction bases: 5. The CDR3 loop reads CASSLAGGTGELFF. The CDR3 bases are TGTGCCAGTTCCTTAGCGGGAGGCACCGGGGAGCTGTTTTTT.

The chain couples TRBV28 to TRBJ2-5, with 16 bases aligning to TRBD2. Germline lookup yields CDR1 MDHEN and CDR2 SYDVKM. This CDR3 has 18 amino acids. Germline trimming cut 3 bases from V and 5 bases from J; bases unmatched to any gene: 9. The CDR3 loop reads CASSFSPGLAGGEETQYF. The CDR3 DNA reads as TGTGCCAGCAGTTTCTCTCCGGGACTAGCGGGAGGGGAGGAGACCCAGTACTTC.

This chain links TRBV6-5 with TRBJ1-1, with TRBD1 as a possible D gene (5 bases). Germline V CDR1 and CDR2: MNHEY, SVGAGI. This CDR3 is built from 15 residues. Between the trimmed V and J ends, which lost 6 bases and 0 bases, there was a span of 14 bases. CDR3 DNA: TGTGCCAGCAGCCTACAGACAGTCATGAACACTGAAGCTTTCTTT. Residues: CASSLQTVMNTEAFF.

The chain employs TRBV19 and TRBJ1-5; TRBD1 agrees at 10 bases. There are 14 residues in the CDR3. V shed 7 bases and J 9 bases; nucleotides not matched to a gene: 9. Germline-derived CDR1 and CDR2 are LNHDA and SQIVND (reference sequence). The chain's CDR3 is CASTPGQGLSPQHF. Here the CDR3 DNA reads TGTGCCAGTACCCCGGGACAGGGGTTATCGCCCCAGCATTTT.

The gene calls are TRBV28 and TRBJ2-3, with D maybe TRBD2 (5 bases). This CDR3 region has 11 residues. The V end was cut by 7 bases, the J end by 6 bases, with 8 bases between. Germline CDR1 is MDHEN and CDR2 is SYDVKM. Written as DNA, the CDR3 is TGTGCCAGCACCCGAGGGGATACGCAGTATTTT. Its protein product is CASTRGDTQYF.

The chain employs TRBV12-3 or TRBV12-4 and TRBJ2-5; D is ambiguous. The CDR3 has 13 amino acids. The V end lost 3 bases, the J end lost 1 base, and 6 bases lay between the germline ends. The CDR3 reads CASSFYFQETQYF. The DNA for the CDR3 is TGTGCCAGCAGTTTTTACTTCCAAGAGACCCAGTACTTC.

This clone came up once. This chain links TRBV29-1 with TRBJ2-7; D perhaps matches TRBD1 (6 bases). V was pared by 6 bases and J by 1 base, with 10 bases between. The CDR3 loop spans 12 amino acids. Germline V gene sequence: CDR1 SQVTM, CDR2 ANQGSEA. CDR3 sequence: CSVGGRSYEQYF. Here the CDR3 DNA reads TGCAGCGTAGGGGGAAGATCCTACGAGCAGTACTTC.

This rearrangement joins TRBV24-1 to TRBJ2-1; 13 bases align to TRBD2. Germline V CDR1 and CDR2: KGHDR, SFDVKD. The ends lost 3 bases at V and 6 bases at J; junction bases unmatched: 16. CDR3 length: 20 amino acids. The CDR3 DNA is TGTGCCACCAGTGATCCGACAGGGGTACTAGCGGGAGGGGATGTCAATGAGCAGTTCTTC. This codes for CATSDPTGVLAGGDVNEQFF.

This clone has just one count. The J gene is TRBJ1-5, the V gene TRBV5-1; D call uncertain. V was pared by 2 bases and J by 1 base, with 4 bases between. This CDR3 contains 13 residues. CDR1 is SGHRS and CDR2 is YFSETQ in the germline V gene. The CDR3 loop reads CASSLFSNQPQHF. The CDR3 DNA reads TGCGCCAGCAGCTTATTCAGCAATCAGCCCCAGCATTTT.

The chain carries TRBV7-9 and TRBJ1-3; the D is unclear. The germline V gene encodes CDR1 SEHNR and CDR2 FQNEAQ (reference sequence). Between the trimmed V and J ends, which lost 1 base and 8 bases, there was a span of 6 bases. The CDR3 length is 12 residues. CDR3 sequence (DNA): TGTGCCAGCAGCTTAGACTCGTACACCATATATTTT. Its protein product is CASSLDSYTIYF.

This clone was detected once. The rearrangement links TRBV7-9 to TRBJ1-2, with 7 positions matching TRBD1. The CDR3 runs 16 residues. V shed 5 bases, J shed 4 bases, and the junction held 13 bases outside the gene matches. The V gene's germline CDR1 is SEHNR and CDR2 FQNEAQ (reference sequence). For the CDR3, the DNA is TGTGCCAGCAGCCTGACACCGACAGGGTATCTCTATGGCTACACCTTC. It is translated as CASSLTPTGYLYGYTF.

The DNA for the CDR3 is TGCGCCAGCAGCCAGAGACAGGGACCCTACGAGCAGTACTTC. This gives the protein CASSQRQGPYEQYF. The V call is TRBV4-1, the J call TRBJ2-7; 7 bases are shared with TRBD1. This CDR3 region has 14 residues. The V and J ends lost 3 bases and 2 bases, in that order; junction bases with no gene match: 4. CDR1 MGHRA and CDR2 YSYEKL come from the germline V gene.